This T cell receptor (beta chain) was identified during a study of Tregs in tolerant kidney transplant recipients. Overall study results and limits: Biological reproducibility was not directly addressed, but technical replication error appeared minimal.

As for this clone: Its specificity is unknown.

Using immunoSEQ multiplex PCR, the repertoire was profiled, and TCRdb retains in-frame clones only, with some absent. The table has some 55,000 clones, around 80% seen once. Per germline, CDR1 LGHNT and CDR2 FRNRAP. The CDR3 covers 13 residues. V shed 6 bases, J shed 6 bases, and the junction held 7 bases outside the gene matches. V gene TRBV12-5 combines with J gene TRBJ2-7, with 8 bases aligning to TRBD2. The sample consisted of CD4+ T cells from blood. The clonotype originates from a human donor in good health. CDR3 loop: CASGINGRAEQYF. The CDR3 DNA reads TGTGCTAGTGGGATTAACGGGAGGGCCGAGCAGTACTTC.